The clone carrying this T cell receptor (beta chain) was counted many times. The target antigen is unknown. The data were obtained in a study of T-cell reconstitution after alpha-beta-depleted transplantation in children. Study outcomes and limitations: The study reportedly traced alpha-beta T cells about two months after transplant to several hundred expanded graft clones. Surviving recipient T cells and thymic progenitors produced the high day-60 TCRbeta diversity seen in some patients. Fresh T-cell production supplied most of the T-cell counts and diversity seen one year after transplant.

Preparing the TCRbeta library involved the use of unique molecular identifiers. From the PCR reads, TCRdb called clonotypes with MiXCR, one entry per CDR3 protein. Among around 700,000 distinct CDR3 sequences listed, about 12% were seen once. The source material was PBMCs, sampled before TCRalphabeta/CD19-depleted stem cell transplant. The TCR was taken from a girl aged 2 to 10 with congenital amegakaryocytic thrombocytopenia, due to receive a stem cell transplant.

The chain's CDR3 is CASSQQIAEETQYF. In DNA, the CDR3 is TGCGCCAGCAGCCAACAAATAGCGGAAGAGACCCAGTACTTC. The chain combines TRBV4-1 with TRBJ2-5, with a possible D match to TRBD2 (6 bases). CDR1 and CDR2 (germline): MGHRA, YSYEKL. Trimming took off 2 bases at V and 3 bases at J, with 10 bases between the two ends. This CDR3 is 14 amino acids long.